This is a list of T cell receptor beta chains from one sample in a study of blood T cell repertoires in COVID-19. This table comes from immunoSEQ multiplex PCR, and its TCRdb copy is limited to in-frame clones, with some not included. The sample records about 120,000 clones, 80% to 90% being singletons. Sequenced: peripheral blood. These receptors all stem from a woman aged 55-75 years with acute or convalescent COVID-19. Both conserved end residues are part of each CDR3.

J	V	CDR3
TRBJ2-2	TRBV4-2	CASSPTSGTDTGELFF
TRBJ2-7	TRBV2	CASSEGTAGDEQYF
TRBJ1-2	TRBV9	CASRMGAANTYGYTF
TRBJ1-4	TRBV19	CASHGFTEKLFF
TRBJ1-2	TRBV2	CASSDFGYTF
TRBJ1-1	TRBV9	CASSVGPTQKNTEAFF
TRBJ1-2	TRBV11-3	CASSPDRRGYTF
TRBJ2-7	TRBV5-4	CASSLDLSGGPLSSYEQYF
TRBJ1-2	TRBV2	CASSTGTQNYGYTF
TRBJ1-2	TRBV6-2/TRBV6-3	CASSYPLIRTGDNYGYTF
TRBJ2-1	TRBV11-1	CASSLAGLDNEQFF
TRBJ2-5	TRBV2	CASSENRDQETQYF
TRBJ1-6	TRBV19	CASSGSRTGRTNSPLHF
TRBJ1-2	TRBV7-2	CASSPQVMTNYGYTF
TRBJ1-6	TRBV2	CASSEDTGANSPLHF
TRBJ1-4	TRBV6-5	CASRGQGGEKLFF
TRBJ1-1	TRBV7-2	CASSYGTGIGVNTEAFF
TRBJ2-5	TRBV9	CASSAGLAGWETQYF
TRBJ2-3	TRBV27	CASSPLGLAGTDTQYF
TRBJ1-2	TRBV30	CAWSWRRGWDGYTF
TRBJ2-3	TRBV9	CASSVSQVQYF
TRBJ2-3	TRBV28	CASSLESLRDTQYF
TRBJ1-6	TRBV9	CASSATGQGYSPLHF
TRBJ1-2	TRBV4-2	CASSQDRGVGFYGYTF
TRBJ2-7	TRBV4-2	CASSQEDRADYYEQYF
TRBJ2-2	TRBV2	CASRGQGGELFF
TRBJ2-3	TRBV7-7	CASSPVGESTDTQYF
TRBJ2-2	TRBV9	CASSVAGGPTVELFF
TRBJ2-1	TRBV6-5	CASSYDRANEQFF
TRBJ2-3	TRBV15	CATSMGTGVTDTQYF
TRBJ1-5	TRBV2	CASSESRGNSNQPQHF
TRBJ1-2	TRBV9	CASSVDGTRYGYTF
TRBJ2-1	TRBV4-2	CASSRGTSGGLSSYNEQFF
TRBJ1-5	TRBV19	CASLGGLGQPQHF
TRBJ1-5	TRBV9	CASSVGSNQPQHF